This T cell receptor (beta chain) was sequenced during a study of shared clonotypes between healthy human individuals. About this clone itself: The antigen is not known.

This CDR3 region has 14 residues. V lost 3 bases and J lost 2, with 8 bases in between. CDR1 is WNHNN and CDR2 is SYGVQD in the germline V gene (reference sequence). TCRdb's copy holds only in-frame clones and misses some; the assay was immunoSEQ multiplex PCR. The sample comprises 1,400,000 or so clones, 97% to 99% of which are singletons, and approximately 0.4% rests with the top ten. Study-wide results and caveats: Sharing of clonotypes among donors was expected to vary with sequencing depth.

The chain is built from TRBV10-1 and TRBJ2-1; D is perhaps TRBD2 (5 bases). The TCR comes from a man aged 30 to 45 in good health. Sequencing input: naive CD4+ T cells sorted from blood. Documented subset: CD45RA+ positively selected. The CDR3 region has the DNA TGCGCCAGCAGTGAAAGCGGCCCCTACAATGAGCAGTTCTTC. Its translation is CASSESGPYNEQFF.